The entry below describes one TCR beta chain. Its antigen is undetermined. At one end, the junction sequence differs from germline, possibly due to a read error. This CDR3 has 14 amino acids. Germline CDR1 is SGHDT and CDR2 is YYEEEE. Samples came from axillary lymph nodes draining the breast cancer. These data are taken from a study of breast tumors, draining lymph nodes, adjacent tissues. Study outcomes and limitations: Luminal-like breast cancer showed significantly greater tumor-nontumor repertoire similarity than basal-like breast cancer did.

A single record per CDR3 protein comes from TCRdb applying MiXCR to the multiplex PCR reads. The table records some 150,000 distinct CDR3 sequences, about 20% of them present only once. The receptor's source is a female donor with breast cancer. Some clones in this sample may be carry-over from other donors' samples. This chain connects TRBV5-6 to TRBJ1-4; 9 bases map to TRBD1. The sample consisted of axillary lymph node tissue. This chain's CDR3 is CASSYGTGKEELFF. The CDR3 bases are TGTGCCAGCAGCTACGGGACAGGGAAAGAAGAACTATTTTTT. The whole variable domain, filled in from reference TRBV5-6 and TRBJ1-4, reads DAGVTQSPTHLIKTRGQQVTLRCSPKSGHDTVSWYQQALGQGPQFIFQYYEEEERQRGNFPDRFSGHQFPNYSSELNVNALLLGDSALYLCASSYGTGKEELFFGSGTQLSVL.